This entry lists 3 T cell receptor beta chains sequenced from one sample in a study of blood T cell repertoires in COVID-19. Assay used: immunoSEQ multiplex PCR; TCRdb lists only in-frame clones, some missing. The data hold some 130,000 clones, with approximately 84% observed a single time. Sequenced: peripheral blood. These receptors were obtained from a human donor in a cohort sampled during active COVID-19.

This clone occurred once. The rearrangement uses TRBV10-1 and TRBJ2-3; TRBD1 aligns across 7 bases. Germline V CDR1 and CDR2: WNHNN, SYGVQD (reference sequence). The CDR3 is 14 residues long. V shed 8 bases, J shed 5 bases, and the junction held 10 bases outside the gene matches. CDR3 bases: TGCGCCAGCTCCCCCGGGACAGTCGGAGATACGCAGTATTTT. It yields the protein CASSPGTVGDTQYF.

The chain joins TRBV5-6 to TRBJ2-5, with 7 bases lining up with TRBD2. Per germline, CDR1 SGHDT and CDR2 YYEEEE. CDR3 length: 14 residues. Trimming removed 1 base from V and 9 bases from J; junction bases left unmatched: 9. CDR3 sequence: CASSLSGARMAQYF. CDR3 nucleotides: TGTGCCAGCAGCTTGAGCGGGGCCCGAATGGCCCAGTACTTC.

The CDR3 coding sequence is TGTGCCAGCAGTACGCAGGGGGCGCGGGGAGAGACCCAGTACTTC. It translates to CASSTQGARGETQYF. This chain links TRBV28 with TRBJ2-5; 8 bases map to TRBD1. The CDR3 consists of 15 residues. The germline CDR1 and CDR2 sequences are MDHEN and SYDVKM. The V and J ends lost 5 bases and 4 bases, in that order; junction bases with no gene match: 9.